This T cell receptor (beta chain) was sequenced for a study of CD4 and CD8 cells across lung adenocarcinoma regions. TCRdb reprocessed the PCR reads with MiXCR, giving one entry per CDR3 protein. Among 13,000 or so distinct CDR3 sequences listed, approximately 54% were seen once. The CDR3 has 16 amino acids. The V gene end was trimmed by 5 bases and the J gene end by 7 bases; junction bases not matched to a gene: 12. CDR1 is MNHNS, CDR2 SASEGT, per germline. Donors had localized lung adenocarcinoma, a non-small cell lung cancer. This TCR came from a female donor with lung adenocarcinoma. The CD4 and CD8 labels of this study may be unreliable. The material sequenced was CD8+ T cells from the margin of a lung tumor. The V gene is TRBV6-1, the J gene TRBJ2-1; 9 nucleotides match TRBD1. This chain's CDR3 is CASSLPSGTGLNEQFF. CDR3 sequence (DNA): TGTGCCAGCAGTCTTCCTTCCGGGACAGGGCTAAATGAGCAGTTCTTC.